The rows below give T cell receptor beta chains drawn from one sample of a study of shared clonotypes between healthy human individuals. Only in-frame clones appear in the TCRdb table, and some are missing; sequencing was by immunoSEQ multiplex PCR. Of more than 900,000 clones in the sample, about four fifths were seen once. Sequencing used memory CD4+ T cells from PBMCs. These receptors all come from a man aged 18 to 29 in good health. Some clones in this sample may be carry-over from other donors' samples. The CDR3 runs from the conserved cysteine through the conserved F or W. A D gene is named only where the DNA matches it firmly. Rows give clone size only sometimes, using once, few, many, or a class for an expanded clone.

size	V	J	D	DNA	CDR3
NA	TRBV5-6	TRBJ2-5	NA	TGTGCCAGCAGCTGGACTATACAGGGTGTGGACGAGACCCAGTACTTC	CASSWTIQGVDETQYF
once	TRBV6-5	TRBJ2-3	TRBD2	TGTGCCAGCACCCGAGCGGGGGCTACAGATACGCAGTATTTT	CASTRAGATDTQYF
NA	TRBV28	TRBJ2-1	TRBD2	TGTGCCAGCAGCTTTGCCGGGACTAGCCTCAATGAGCAGTTCTTC	CASSFAGTSLNEQFF
NA	TRBV13	TRBJ2-1	TRBD2	TGTGCCAGCAGCTTGGGACTAGCGGGAGTTGAGCAGTTCTTC	CASSLGLAGVEQFF
NA	TRBV7-8	TRBJ1-1	TRBD1	TGTGCCAGCAGCCGTACAGGGGTTAACACTGAAGCTTTCTTT	CASSRTGVNTEAFF
few	TRBV9	TRBJ2-2	NA	TGTGCCAGCAGCCCCCGAGTGGTAGAAACCGGGGAGCTGTTTTTT	CASSPRVVETGELFF
NA	TRBV4-1	TRBJ2-3	NA	TGCGCCAGCAGCCCTCTGGGGGTCGATACGCAGTATTTT	CASSPLGVDTQYF
few	TRBV11-2	TRBJ2-3	NA	TGTGCCAGCAGCTTAGGGAACCGGGTTCTCAGTTCAGATACGCAGTATTTT	CASSLGNRVLSSDTQYF
few	TRBV30	TRBJ1-6	NA	TGTGCCTGGAGAGAGGTTCAGTTATATAATTCACCCCTCCACTTT	CAWREVQLYNSPLHF
NA	TRBV30	TRBJ2-3	TRBD2	TGTGCCTGGAAGGCTAGCGGGAGGATCGCGCAGTATTTT	CAWKASGRIAQYF
NA	TRBV28	TRBJ2-7	NA	TGTGCCAGCAGTTCCCCAGGAAGTGGGACCTACGAGCAGTACTTC	CASSSPGSGTYEQYF
NA	TRBV18	TRBJ2-5	TRBD1	TGTGCCAGCTCACCGGACAGGGGGATAGAGACCCAGTACTTC	CASSPDRGIETQYF
NA	TRBV5-1	TRBJ2-5	TRBD1	TGCGCCAGCAGCTTGGCGGCAGGGGGAGACGAGACCCAGTACTTC	CASSLAAGGDETQYF
NA	TRBV10-1	TRBJ2-2	NA	TGCGCCAGCTCCGCCTCGAACACCGGGGAGCTGTTTTTT	CASSASNTGELFF
NA	TRBV30	TRBJ1-5	TRBD1	TGTGCCTGGAGTAGACAGGGGAGCAGCAATCAGCCCCAGCATTTT	CAWSRQGSSNQPQHF
NA	TRBV6-1	TRBJ2-7	TRBD1	TGTGCCAGCAGACACCGACAGGGAAGGTCCTACGAGCAGTACTTC	CASRHRQGRSYEQYF
NA	TRBV6-6	TRBJ2-7	NA	TGTGCCAGCAGTCTGGACGGGTACGAGCAGTACTTC	CASSLDGYEQYF